The clone carrying this TCR beta chain came up once. Antigen specificity is unknown. The test was conducted at deep level. Study processing details: Sequence data from immunoSEQ were junction-only and lacked quality scores; consequently, filtering differed. The assay was immunoSEQ multiplex PCR, and TCRdb's table has in-frame clones only and misses some. V and J calls and clone size are copied from that table; D and trimming were computed from the DNA. Here the sample spans over 2 million clones, approximately 94% being singletons. The sample is drawn from a study of shared clonotypes between healthy human individuals. Cells designated naive CD8 were CD45RO-negative and were positively selected for CCR7, with terminally differentiated effector memory CD45RA+ cells excluded. Study-level findings and limits: Memory subsets had estimated richness that was generally smaller than that of naive subsets. In contrast to clonotypes shared by all four donors, non-shared clonotypes had lower generation probabilities.

The CDR3 is 16 amino acids. V gave up 0 bases and J gave up 2 bases, with 11 bases separating them. Germline-derived CDR1 and CDR2 are MGHRA and YSYEKL. The origin of this receptor is a man aged 18 to 29 in good health. The rearrangement links TRBV4-1 to TRBJ2-1; no reliable D call. Sequencing was carried out using naive CD8+ T cells sorted from blood. The CDR3 region is CASSQEDGNAYNEQFF. The CDR3 nucleotides read TGCGCCAGCAGCCAAGAAGACGGAAATGCCTACAATGAGCAGTTCTTC.